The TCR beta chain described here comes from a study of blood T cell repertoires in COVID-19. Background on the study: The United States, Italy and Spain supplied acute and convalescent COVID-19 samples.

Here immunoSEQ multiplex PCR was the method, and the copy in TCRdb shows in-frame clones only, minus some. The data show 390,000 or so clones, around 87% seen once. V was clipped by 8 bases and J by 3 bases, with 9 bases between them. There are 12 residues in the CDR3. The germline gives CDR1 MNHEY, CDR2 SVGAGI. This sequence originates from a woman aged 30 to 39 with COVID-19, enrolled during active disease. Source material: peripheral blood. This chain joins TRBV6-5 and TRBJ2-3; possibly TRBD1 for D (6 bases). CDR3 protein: CASDRRTDTQYF. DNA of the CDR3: TGTGCCAGCGACAGGAGGACAGATACGCAGTATTTT.